This TCR beta chain originates from a study of T-cell reconstitution after alpha-beta-depleted transplantation in children. Unmatched junction bases numbered 5, after V lost 2 bases and J lost 2 bases. The CDR3 sequence is 16 residues long. Germline V gives CDR1 GTSNPN, CDR2 SVGIG (reference sequence). TCRbeta library preparation incorporated unique molecular identifiers. Using its own MiXCR run on the PCR reads, TCRdb lists one record per CDR3 protein. The repertoire has about 610,000 distinct CDR3 sequences, more than 9% of them found once; the top ten carry 4% to 5%. The source was PBMCs from the stem cell graft donor, collected from the stem cell graft. The origin of this receptor is a human donor who donated a stem cell graft to a child with acute myeloid leukemia. The rearrangement joins TRBV30 to TRBJ2-3, with TRBD2 matching 12 bases. The CDR3 loop is CAWSSLAGGFTDTQYF. The CDR3 DNA reads as TGTGCCTGGAGTTCACTAGCGGGAGGTTTCACAGATACGCAGTATTTT.